Listed below are T cell receptor beta chains from one sample, sequenced in a study of cytomegalovirus exposure and HLA in healthy donors. Method: immunoSEQ multiplex PCR; TCRdb's copy keeps in-frame clones and lacks some. In the table there are around 280,000 clones, 70% to 90% of which are singletons. Material: PBMCs. These TCRs come from a woman under 30 in good health and CMV-seronegative. Each CDR3 is given with its conserved first and last residue. The order of the fields is D gene, V gene, J gene, clone size, CDR3 DNA, CDR3 protein. The D gene is left open where the match is weak. Clone size, where shown, is once, few, many, or a class for clones that have expanded.

D: -; V: TRBV2; J: TRBJ1-1; size: -; DNA: TGTGCCAGCAGTGACAGGGGTGGGAACACTGAAGCTTTCTTT; CDR3: CASSDRGGNTEAFF
D: TRBD1; V: TRBV10-2; J: TRBJ2-7; size: once; DNA: TGCGCCAGCAGTCAGGGGGCGCAGGGGATCTCCTACGAGCAGTACTTC; CDR3: CASSQGAQGISYEQYF
D: -; V: TRBV7-6; J: TRBJ1-6; size: -; DNA: TGTGCCAGCAGCTTAGAGGGGGGGGCACCCCTCCACTTT; CDR3: CASSLEGGAPLHF
D: -; V: TRBV6-5; J: TRBJ1-1; size: -; DNA: TGTGCCAGCAATCGGCAGGGCGGCATGAACACTGAAGCTTTCTTT; CDR3: CASNRQGGMNTEAFF
D: -; V: TRBV5-1; J: TRBJ2-3; size: -; DNA: TGCGCCAGCCTGGCCCCGGAGGAGGGGACAGATACGCAGTATTTT; CDR3: CASLAPEEGTDTQYF
D: -; V: TRBV6-6; J: TRBJ1-4; size: -; DNA: TGTGCCAGCGGACGGGGGAATAATGAAAAACTGTTTTTT; CDR3: CASGRGNNEKLFF
D: TRBD1; V: TRBV5-1; J: TRBJ1-4; size: -; DNA: TGCGCCAGCAGCTTGGGGACAGGGGAAGGGGAAAAACTGTTTTTT; CDR3: CASSLGTGEGEKLFF
D: -; V: TRBV6-5; J: TRBJ1-2; size: -; DNA: TGTGCCAGCAGTCAAACAGCAAACTATGGCTACACCTTC; CDR3: CASSQTANYGYTF
D: TRBD1; V: TRBV6-1; J: TRBJ1-2; size: -; DNA: TGTGCCAGCAACCGGGACAGGGGCGCCTATGGCTACACCTTC; CDR3: CASNRDRGAYGYTF
D: -; V: TRBV5-5; J: TRBJ2-7; size: -; DNA: TGTGCCAGCAGCTTGGCCGGACCGGGGATAGACTACGAGCAGTACTTC; CDR3: CASSLAGPGIDYEQYF
D: -; V: TRBV7-8; J: TRBJ2-7; size: -; DNA: TGTGCCAGCAGCGCAGGGGGGGAGCAGTACTTC; CDR3: CASSAGGEQYF
D: -; V: TRBV29-1; J: TRBJ1-2; size: -; DNA: TGCAGCGTTGATAATCCTTCAGACTATGGCTACACCTTC; CDR3: CSVDNPSDYGYTF
D: -; V: TRBV2; J: TRBJ1-5; size: once; DNA: TGTGCCAGCAGTGGTCGGGGTCTGAATCAGCCCCAGCATTTT; CDR3: CASSGRGLNQPQHF
D: TRBD2; V: TRBV2; J: TRBJ2-1; size: few; DNA: TGTGCCAGCTATGGGACTAGCGAGGGATACAATGAGCAGTTCTTC; CDR3: CASYGTSEGYNEQFF
D: TRBD1; V: TRBV29-1; J: TRBJ2-1; size: once; DNA: TGCAGCGTAGGACAGGGACGGACCTACAATGAGCAGTTCTTC; CDR3: CSVGQGRTYNEQFF
D: -; V: TRBV29-1; J: TRBJ1-1; size: -; DNA: TGCAGCGTTGTCATACCGGGACTCCGTCCGGAGGGAGCTTTCTTT; CDR3: CSVVIPGLRPEGAFF
D: -; V: TRBV6-5; J: TRBJ2-6; size: -; DNA: TGTGCCAGTACCGTAACTCCGGGGAACGTCCTGACTTTC; CDR3: CASTVTPGNVLTF
D: -; V: TRBV7-3; J: TRBJ1-1; size: -; DNA: TGTGCCAGCAGCTTAGGGCCGGGACAATTTGAAGCTTTCTTT; CDR3: CASSLGPGQFEAFF
D: -; V: TRBV21-1; J: TRBJ2-5; size: -; DNA: TGTGCCAGCAAACTAGCGGGGCAGGAGACCCAGTACTTC; CDR3: CASKLAGQETQYF
D: -; V: TRBV30; J: TRBJ1-1; size: -; DNA: TGTTCCGGGGGAAAGAACACTGAAGCTTTCTTT; CDR3: CSGGKNTEAFF
D: -; V: TRBV5-1; J: TRBJ2-7; size: once; DNA: TGCGCCAGCAGCAATACCCCAGGACAGATCTCCTACGAGCAGTACTTC; CDR3: CASSNTPGQISYEQYF
D: TRBD1; V: TRBV5-4; J: TRBJ1-1; size: few; DNA: TGTGCCAGCAGCTTGGGGACAGGGGGCACTGAAGCTTTCTTT; CDR3: CASSLGTGGTEAFF
D: -; V: TRBV5-1; J: TRBJ1-6; size: -; DNA: TGCGCCAGCAGCTTGGGCGTGGGCAGTAGGAATTCCCCCCTCCACTTT; CDR3: CASSLGVGSRNSPLHF
D: -; V: TRBV25-1; J: TRBJ1-6; size: -; DNA: TGTGCCAGCAGTGTAGGGGATAATTCCCCCCTCCACTTT; CDR3: CASSVGDNSPLHF
D: TRBD2; V: TRBV5-6; J: TRBJ2-2; size: -; DNA: TGTGCCAGCTCTAGCGGGCGCAACACCGGGGAGCTGTTTTTT; CDR3: CASSSGRNTGELFF
D: -; V: TRBV28; J: TRBJ2-3; size: -; DNA: TGTGCCAGCAGTTTTCAGGGGACAGATACGCAGTATTTT; CDR3: CASSFQGTDTQYF
D: -; V: TRBV19; J: TRBJ1-5; size: -; DNA: TGTGCCAGCAGCAGAAGGGGCCGAGAGGGCAATCAGCCCCAGCATTTT; CDR3: CASSRRGREGNQPQHF
D: -; V: TRBV5-6; J: TRBJ1-5; size: -; DNA: TGTGCCAGCAGCTTGACAGGGTCCAACCAGCCCCAGCATTTT; CDR3: CASSLTGSNQPQHF
D: -; V: TRBV11-2; J: TRBJ1-1; size: -; DNA: TGTGCCAGCAGCTTGAGTGGGGGAGGGAACACTGAAGCTTTCTTT; CDR3: CASSLSGGGNTEAFF
D: TRBD2; V: TRBV6-1; J: TRBJ2-7; size: -; DNA: TGTGCCAGCAGTAAATGGCTAGCGGACTTCTACGAGCAGTACTTC; CDR3: CASSKWLADFYEQYF